This TCR beta chain came from a study of T cell repertoires in cytomegalovirus infection. Study-wide findings and caveats: Frequencies of public TCR beta families were cumulated, and this identified carriers of CMV plus the relevant HLA.

TCRdb processed the reads anew with MiXCR; each CDR3 protein has one entry. The sample lists roughly 990,000 distinct CDR3 sequences, under 40% occurring once. This clonotype was counted at least ten times. No antigen is known for it. Germline CDR1 is SGHTA and CDR2 is FQGNSA. This CDR3 is 15 amino acids long. Trimming left V 0 bases short and J 3 bases short, with 12 bases between. This receptor was taken from a human donor in good health (CMV status not recorded). Some clones in this sample may be carry-over from other donors' samples. V usage is TRBV7-2 and J usage is TRBJ2-7; no firm D call. This material consisted of cultured CD8+ T cells from PBMCs, taken from culture after CMV antigen stimulation. In DNA form, the CDR3 reads TGTGCCAGCAGCTTAGCGGACCCCCCGAACTACGAGCAGTACGTC. Protein sequence: CASSLADPPNYEQYV.